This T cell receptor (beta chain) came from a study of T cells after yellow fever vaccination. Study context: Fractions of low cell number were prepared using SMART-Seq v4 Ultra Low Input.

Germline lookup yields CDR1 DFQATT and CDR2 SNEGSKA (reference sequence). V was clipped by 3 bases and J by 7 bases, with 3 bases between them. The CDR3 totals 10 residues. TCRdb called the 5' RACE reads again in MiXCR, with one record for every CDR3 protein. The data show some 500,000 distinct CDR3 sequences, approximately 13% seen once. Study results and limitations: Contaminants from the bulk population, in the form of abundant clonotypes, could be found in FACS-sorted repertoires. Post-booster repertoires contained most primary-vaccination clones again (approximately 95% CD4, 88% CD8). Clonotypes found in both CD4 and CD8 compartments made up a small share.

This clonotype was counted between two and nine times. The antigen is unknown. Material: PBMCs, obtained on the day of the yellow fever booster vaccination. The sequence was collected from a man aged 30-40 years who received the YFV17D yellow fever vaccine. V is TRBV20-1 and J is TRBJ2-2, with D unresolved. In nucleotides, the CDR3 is TGCAGTGCTAGCAACGGGGAGCTGTTTTTT. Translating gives CSASNGELFF.